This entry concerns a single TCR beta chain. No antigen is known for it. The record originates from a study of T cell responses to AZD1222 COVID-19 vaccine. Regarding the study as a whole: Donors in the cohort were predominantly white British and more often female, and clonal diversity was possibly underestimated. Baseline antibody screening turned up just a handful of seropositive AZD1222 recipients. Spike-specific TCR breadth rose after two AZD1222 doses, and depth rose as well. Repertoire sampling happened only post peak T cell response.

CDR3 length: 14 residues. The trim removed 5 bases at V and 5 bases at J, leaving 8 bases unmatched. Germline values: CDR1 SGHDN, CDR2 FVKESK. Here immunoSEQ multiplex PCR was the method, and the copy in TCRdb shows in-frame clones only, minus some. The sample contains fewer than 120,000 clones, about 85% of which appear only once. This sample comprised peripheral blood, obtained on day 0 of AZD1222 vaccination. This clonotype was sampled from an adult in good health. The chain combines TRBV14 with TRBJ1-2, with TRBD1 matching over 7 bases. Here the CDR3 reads CASSSRQGMYGYTF. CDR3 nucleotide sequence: TGTGCCAGCAGCTCCCGACAGGGAATGTATGGCTACACCTTC.